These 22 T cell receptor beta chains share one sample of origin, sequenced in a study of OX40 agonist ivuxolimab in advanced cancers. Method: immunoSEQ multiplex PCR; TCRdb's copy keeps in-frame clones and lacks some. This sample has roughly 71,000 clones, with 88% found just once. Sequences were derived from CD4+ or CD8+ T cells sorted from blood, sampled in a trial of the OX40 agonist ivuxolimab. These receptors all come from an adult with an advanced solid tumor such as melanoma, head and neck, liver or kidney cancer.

CDR3 region: CSSWTAMNTEAFF. CDR3 nucleotide sequence: TGCAGCTCCTGGACGGCCATGAACACTGAAGCTTTCTTT. The chain has TRBV29-1 and TRBJ1-1; no clear D gene. V dropped 8 bases and J dropped 0 bases, with 13 bases sitting between them. Germline lookup yields CDR1 SQVTM and CDR2 ANQGSEA. The CDR3 runs 13 residues.

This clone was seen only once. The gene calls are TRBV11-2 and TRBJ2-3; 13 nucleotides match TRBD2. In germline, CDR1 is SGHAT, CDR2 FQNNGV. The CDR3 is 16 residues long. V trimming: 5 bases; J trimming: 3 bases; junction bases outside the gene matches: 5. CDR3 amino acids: CASSTRLAGGTDTQYF. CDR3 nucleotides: TGTGCCAGCAGCACCAGACTAGCGGGGGGTACAGATACGCAGTATTTT. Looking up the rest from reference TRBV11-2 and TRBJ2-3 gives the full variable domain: EAGVAQSPRYKIIEKRQSVAFWCNPISGHATLYWYQQILGQGPKLLIQFQNNGVVDDSQLPKDRFSAERLKGVDSTLKIQPAKLEDSAVYLCASSTRLAGGTDTQYFGPGTRLTVL.

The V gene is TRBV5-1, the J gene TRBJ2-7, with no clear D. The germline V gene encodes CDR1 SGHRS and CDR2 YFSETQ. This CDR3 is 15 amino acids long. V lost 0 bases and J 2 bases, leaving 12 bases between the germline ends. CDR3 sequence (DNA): TGCGCCAGCAGCTTGGATGGTCAGGTCGCCTACGAGCAGTACTTC. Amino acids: CASSLDGQVAYEQYF.

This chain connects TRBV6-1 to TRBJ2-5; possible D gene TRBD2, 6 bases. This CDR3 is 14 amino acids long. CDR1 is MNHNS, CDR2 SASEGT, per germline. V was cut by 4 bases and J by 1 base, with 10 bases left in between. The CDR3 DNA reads TGTGCCAGCAGTGGGGGCGGGGCCCAAGAGACCCAGTACTTC. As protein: CASSGGGAQETQYF.

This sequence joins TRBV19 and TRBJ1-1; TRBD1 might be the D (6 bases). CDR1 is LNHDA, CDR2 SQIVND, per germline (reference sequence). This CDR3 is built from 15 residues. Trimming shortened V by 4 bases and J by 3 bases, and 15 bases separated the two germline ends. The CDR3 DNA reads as TGTGCCAGTAGTACCACACAGAGGGGGTACACTGAAGCTTTCTTT. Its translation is CASSTTQRGYTEAFF.

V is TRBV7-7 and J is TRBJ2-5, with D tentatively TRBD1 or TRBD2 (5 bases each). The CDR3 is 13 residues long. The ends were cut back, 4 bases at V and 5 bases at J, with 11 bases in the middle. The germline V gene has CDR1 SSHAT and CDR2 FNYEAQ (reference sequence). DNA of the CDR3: TGTGCCAGCAGCTCCGGGACCGGGGAGACCCAGTACTTC. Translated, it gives CASSSGTGETQYF.

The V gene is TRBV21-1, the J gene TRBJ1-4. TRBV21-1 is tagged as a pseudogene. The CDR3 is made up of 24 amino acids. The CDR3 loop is CASSKERTGEFIFRQRNEGEKLFF. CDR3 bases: TGTGCCAGCAGCAAAGAGAGGACGGGGGAGTTTATCTTCCGACAGAGAAATGAAGGTGAAAAACTGTTTTTT.

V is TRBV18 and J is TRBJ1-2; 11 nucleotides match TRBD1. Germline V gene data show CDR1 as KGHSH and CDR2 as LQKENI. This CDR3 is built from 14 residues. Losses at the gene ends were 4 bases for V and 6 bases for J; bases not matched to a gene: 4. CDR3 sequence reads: CASSLGQGADGYTF. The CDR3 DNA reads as TGTGCCAGCTCACTTGGACAGGGGGCGGATGGCTACACCTTC.

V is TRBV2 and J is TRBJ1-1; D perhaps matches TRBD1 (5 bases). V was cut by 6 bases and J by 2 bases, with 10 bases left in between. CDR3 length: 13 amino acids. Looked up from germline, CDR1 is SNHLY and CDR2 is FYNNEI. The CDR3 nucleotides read TGTGCCAGCAGCCTCGACAGCAACACTGAAGCTTTCTTT. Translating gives CASSLDSNTEAFF.

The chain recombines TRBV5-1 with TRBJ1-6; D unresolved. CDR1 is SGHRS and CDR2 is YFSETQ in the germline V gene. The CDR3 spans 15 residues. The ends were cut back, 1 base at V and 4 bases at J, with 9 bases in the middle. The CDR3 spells CASSLTTSYNSPLHF. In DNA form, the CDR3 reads TGCGCCAGCAGCTTGACGACATCTTATAATTCACCCCTCCACTTT.

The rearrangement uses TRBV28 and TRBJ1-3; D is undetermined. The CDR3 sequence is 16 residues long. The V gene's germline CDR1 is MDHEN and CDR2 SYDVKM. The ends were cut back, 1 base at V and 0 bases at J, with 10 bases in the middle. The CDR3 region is CASSLYAVRSGNTIYF. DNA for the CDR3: TGTGCCAGCAGTTTATATGCAGTACGCTCTGGAAACACCATATATTTT.

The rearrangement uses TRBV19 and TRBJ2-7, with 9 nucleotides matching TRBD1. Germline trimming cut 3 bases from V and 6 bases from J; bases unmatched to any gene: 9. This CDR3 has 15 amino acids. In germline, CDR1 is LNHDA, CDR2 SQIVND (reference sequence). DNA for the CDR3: TGTGCCAGTAGTATTTATGGGACAGGGCAGCTCGAGCAGTACTTC. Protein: CASSIYGTGQLEQYF.

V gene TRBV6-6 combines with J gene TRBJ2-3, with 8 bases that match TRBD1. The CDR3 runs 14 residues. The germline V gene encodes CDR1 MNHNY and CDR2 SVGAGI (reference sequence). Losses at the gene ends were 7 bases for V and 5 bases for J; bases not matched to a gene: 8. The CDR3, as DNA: TGTGCCAGCACCCCGACAGGGGTCGGAGATACGCAGTATTTT. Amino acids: CASTPTGVGDTQYF.

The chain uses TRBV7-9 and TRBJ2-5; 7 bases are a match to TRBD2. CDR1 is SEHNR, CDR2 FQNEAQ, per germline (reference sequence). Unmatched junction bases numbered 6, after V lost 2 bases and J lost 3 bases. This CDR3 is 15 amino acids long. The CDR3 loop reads CASSLPWGREETQYF. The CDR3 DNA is TGTGCCAGCAGCTTACCATGGGGGAGGGAAGAGACCCAGTACTTC.

The CDR3 protein is CASNRARLAIQYF. CDR3 in DNA: TGTGCCAGCAACCGGGCGCGCCTAGCCATTCAGTACTTC. V is TRBV2 and J is TRBJ2-4; D perhaps matches TRBD2 (5 bases). The V gene lost 7 bases and the J gene lost 9 bases, with 16 bases spanning the gap. The CDR3 is 13 amino acids. Germline CDR1 is SNHLY and CDR2 is FYNNEI.

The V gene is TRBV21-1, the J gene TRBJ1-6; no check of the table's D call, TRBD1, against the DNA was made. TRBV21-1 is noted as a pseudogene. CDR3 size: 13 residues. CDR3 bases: TGTGCCAGCAGGAGACAGGGCCCCAGCTCCCTCCACTTT. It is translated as CASRRQGPSSLHF.

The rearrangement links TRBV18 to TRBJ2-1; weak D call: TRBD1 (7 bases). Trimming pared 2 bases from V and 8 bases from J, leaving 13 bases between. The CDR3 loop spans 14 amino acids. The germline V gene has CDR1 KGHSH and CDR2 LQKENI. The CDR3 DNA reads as TGTGCCAGCTCACCAAGGCAGGGGGAGGATGAGCAGTTCTTC. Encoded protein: CASSPRQGEDEQFF.

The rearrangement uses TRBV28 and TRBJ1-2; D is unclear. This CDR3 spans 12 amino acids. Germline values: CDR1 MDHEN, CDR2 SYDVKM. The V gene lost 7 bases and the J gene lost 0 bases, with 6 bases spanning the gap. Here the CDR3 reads CASINANYGYTF. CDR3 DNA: TGTGCCAGCATTAACGCTAACTATGGCTACACCTTC.

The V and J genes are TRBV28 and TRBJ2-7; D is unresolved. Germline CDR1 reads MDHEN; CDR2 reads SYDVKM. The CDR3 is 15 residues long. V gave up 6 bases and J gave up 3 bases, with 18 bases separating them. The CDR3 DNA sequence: TGTGCCAGCAGGTGGGGAAATATCAGGAACTACGAGCAGTACTTC. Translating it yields CASRWGNIRNYEQYF.

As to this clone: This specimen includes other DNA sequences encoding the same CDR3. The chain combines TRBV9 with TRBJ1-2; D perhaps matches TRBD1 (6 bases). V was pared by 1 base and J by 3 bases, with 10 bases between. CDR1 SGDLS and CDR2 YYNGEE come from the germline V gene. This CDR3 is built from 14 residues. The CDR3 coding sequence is TGTGCCAGCAGCGTAACGACAGGCCACTATGGCTACACCTTC. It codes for CASSVTTGHYGYTF. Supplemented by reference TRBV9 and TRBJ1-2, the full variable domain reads DSGVTQTPKHLITATGQRVTLRCSPRSGDLSVYWYQQSLDQGLQFLIQYYNGEERAKGNILERFSAQQFPDLHSELNLSSLELGDSALYFCASSVTTGHYGYTFGSGTRLTVV.

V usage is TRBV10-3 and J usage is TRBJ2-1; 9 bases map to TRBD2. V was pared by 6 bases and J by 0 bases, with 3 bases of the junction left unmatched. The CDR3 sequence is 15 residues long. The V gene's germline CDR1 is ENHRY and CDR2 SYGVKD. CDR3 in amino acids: CAISTAGGSYNEQFF. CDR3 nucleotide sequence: TGTGCCATCAGCACAGCGGGGGGCTCCTACAATGAGCAGTTCTTC.

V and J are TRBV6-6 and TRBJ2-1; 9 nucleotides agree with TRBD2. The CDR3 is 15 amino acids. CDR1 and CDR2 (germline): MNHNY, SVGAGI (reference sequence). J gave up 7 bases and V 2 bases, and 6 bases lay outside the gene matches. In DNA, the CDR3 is TGTGCCAGCAGTTACAAGCTAGCGGGGAGTAATGAGCAGTTCTTC. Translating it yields CASSYKLAGSNEQFF.